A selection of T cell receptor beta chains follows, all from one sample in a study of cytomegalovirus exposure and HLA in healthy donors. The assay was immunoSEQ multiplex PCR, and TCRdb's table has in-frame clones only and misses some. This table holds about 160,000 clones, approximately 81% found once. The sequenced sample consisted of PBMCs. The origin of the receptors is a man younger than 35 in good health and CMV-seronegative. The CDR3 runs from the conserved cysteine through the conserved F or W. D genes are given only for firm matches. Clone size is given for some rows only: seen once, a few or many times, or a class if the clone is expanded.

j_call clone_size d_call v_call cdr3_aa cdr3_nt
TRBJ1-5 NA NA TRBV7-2 CASSSQGWNQPQHF TGTGCCAGCAGCTCGCAGGGATGGAATCAGCCCCAGCATTTT
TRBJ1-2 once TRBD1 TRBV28 CATTLGQGADGYTF TGTGCCACCACCCTAGGACAGGGGGCAGATGGCTACACCTTC
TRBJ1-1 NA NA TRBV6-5 CASSLSDTTNTEAFF TGTGCCAGCAGTTTGTCGGACACCACGAACACTGAAGCTTTCTTT
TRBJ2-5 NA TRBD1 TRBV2 CASSLGTVQETQYF TGTGCCAGCAGTCTAGGGACAGTCCAGGAGACCCAGTACTTC
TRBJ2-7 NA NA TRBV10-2 CAAGTRFYEQYF TGCGCCGCCGGGACAAGGTTCTACGAGCAGTACTTC
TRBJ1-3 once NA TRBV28 CASSFDKTGSGNTIYF TGTGCCAGCAGTTTTGACAAGACCGGCTCTGGAAACACCATATATTTT
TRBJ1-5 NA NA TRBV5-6 CASSLPRGGSNQPQHF TGTGCCAGCAGCCTGCCACGTGGGGGCAGCAATCAGCCCCAGCATTTT
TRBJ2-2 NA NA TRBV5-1 CASSPIQGPGELFF TGCGCCAGCAGCCCAATCCAGGGTCCCGGGGAGCTGTTTTTT
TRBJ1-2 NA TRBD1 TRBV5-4 CASRIGTGPNYGYTF TGTGCCAGCAGAATCGGGACAGGACCCAACTATGGCTACACCTTC
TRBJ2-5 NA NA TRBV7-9 CASSPPYRDKLGETQYF TGTGCCAGCAGCCCTCCCTACCGGGACAAATTGGGAGAGACCCAGTACTTC
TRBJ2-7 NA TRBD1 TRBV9 CASSVGRQGDEQYF TGTGCCAGCAGCGTAGGTAGACAGGGGGACGAGCAGTACTTC
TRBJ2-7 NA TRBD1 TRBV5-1 CASSLAALGQGVRDEQYF TGCGCCAGCAGCTTGGCGGCTTTAGGACAGGGGGTGAGGGACGAGCAGTACTTC
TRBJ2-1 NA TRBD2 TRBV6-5 CASSNGLAHNEQFF TGTGCCAGCAGCAACGGACTAGCCCACAATGAGCAGTTCTTC
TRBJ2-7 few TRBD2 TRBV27 CASSPTPPSGSSYEQYF TGTGCCAGCAGTCCTACGCCCCCTAGCGGTAGCTCCTACGAGCAGTACTTC
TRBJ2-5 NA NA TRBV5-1 CASSTTPVTGETQYF TGCGCCAGCAGCACCACCCCCGTCACAGGAGAGACCCAGTACTTC
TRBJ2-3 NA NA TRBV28 CASSPGVAVNRDTQYF TGTGCCAGCAGCCCCGGAGTAGCGGTTAATCGGGATACGCAGTATTTT
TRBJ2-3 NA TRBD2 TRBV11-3 CASSLGILAGGVSDTQYF TGTGCCAGCAGCTTAGGGATACTAGCGGGAGGAGTATCAGATACGCAGTATTTT
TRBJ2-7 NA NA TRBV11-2 CASTPTTLVWEQYF TGTGCCAGCACCCCGACTACCCTGGTCTGGGAGCAGTACTTC
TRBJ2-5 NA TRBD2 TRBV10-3 CAISDPPGLGFQETQYF TGTGCCATCAGTGACCCGCCGGGACTAGGTTTCCAAGAGACCCAGTACTTC
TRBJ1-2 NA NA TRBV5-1 CASSLGPYEGGYTF TGCGCCAGCAGCTTGGGGCCATACGAGGGTGGCTACACCTTC
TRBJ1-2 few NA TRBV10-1 CASSAGTNYGYTF TGCGCCAGCAGTGCCGGGACAAACTATGGCTACACCTTC
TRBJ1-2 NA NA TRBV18 CASSPIRAGSAGGYTF TGTGCCAGCTCACCAATCCGAGCAGGGAGTGCGGGGGGCTACACCTTC
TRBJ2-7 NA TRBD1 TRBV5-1 CASSWNSPGQGWDEQYF TGCGCCAGCAGCTGGAACTCTCCGGGACAGGGGTGGGACGAGCAGTACTTC
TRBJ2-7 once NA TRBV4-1 CASSQERPGNYEQYF TGCGCCAGCAGCCAAGAACGACCAGGGAACTACGAGCAGTACTTC
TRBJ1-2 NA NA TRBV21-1 CASSLPPGQGDGYTF TGTGCCAGCAGCCTACCTCCGGGACAGGGGGATGGCTACACCTTC
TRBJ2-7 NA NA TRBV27 CASSLSLKGVEQYF TGTGCCAGCAGTTTATCGCTGAAAGGGGTCGAGCAGTACTTC
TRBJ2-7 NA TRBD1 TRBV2 CASSGQGGRYEQYF TGTGCCAGCAGTGGTCAAGGGGGCCGGTACGAGCAGTACTTC
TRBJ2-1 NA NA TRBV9 CASSPQVSWSYNEQFF TGTGCCAGCAGCCCCCAGGTGAGTTGGTCCTACAATGAGCAGTTCTTC
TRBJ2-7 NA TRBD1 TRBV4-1 CASSQDRAGGFYEQYF TGCGCCAGCAGCCAAGATAGAGCAGGGGGCTTCTACGAGCAGTACTTC
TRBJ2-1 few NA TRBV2 CASSPQAAYNEQFF TGTGCCAGCAGCCCCCAGGCAGCTTACAATGAGCAGTTCTTC
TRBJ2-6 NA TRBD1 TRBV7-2 CASSAGTGGTRANVLTF TGTGCCAGCAGCGCAGGGACAGGGGGAACCCGGGCCAACGTCCTGACTTTC
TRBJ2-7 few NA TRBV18 CASSLVSTEQYF TGTGCCAGCTCTCTGGTTAGTACGGAGCAGTACTTC
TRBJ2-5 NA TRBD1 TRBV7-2 CASSWSGTGMETQYF TGTGCCAGCAGCTGGTCCGGGACAGGGATGGAGACCCAGTACTTC
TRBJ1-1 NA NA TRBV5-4 CASSLGEQGNTEAFF TGTGCCAGCAGCTTGGGGGAACAGGGGAACACTGAAGCTTTCTTT
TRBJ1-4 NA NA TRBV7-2 CASSLRQGATNEKLFF TGTGCCAGCAGCTTAAGGCAGGGTGCAACTAATGAAAAACTGTTTTTT
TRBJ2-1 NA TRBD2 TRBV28 CASSSTSGRPPYNEQFF TGTGCCAGCAGTTCCACTAGCGGGAGGCCCCCCTACAATGAGCAGTTCTTC
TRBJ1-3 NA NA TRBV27 CASSFSGGSGNTIYF TGTGCCAGCAGTTTTTCGGGGGGCTCTGGAAACACCATATATTTT
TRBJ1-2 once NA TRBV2 CASTRLARGYTF TGTGCCAGCACCCGACTCGCCCGAGGCTACACCTTC
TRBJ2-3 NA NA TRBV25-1 CASSVSGPSGDTQYF TGTGCCAGCAGTGTTAGCGGACCCTCGGGAGATACGCAGTATTTT
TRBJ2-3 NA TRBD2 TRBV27 CASSLSGTLPGTQYF TGTGCCAGCAGTCTTAGCGGGACCTTGCCCGGTACGCAGTATTTT
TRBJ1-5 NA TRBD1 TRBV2 CASSGQGKGQPQHF TGTGCCAGCAGTGGACAGGGGAAGGGACAGCCCCAGCATTTT